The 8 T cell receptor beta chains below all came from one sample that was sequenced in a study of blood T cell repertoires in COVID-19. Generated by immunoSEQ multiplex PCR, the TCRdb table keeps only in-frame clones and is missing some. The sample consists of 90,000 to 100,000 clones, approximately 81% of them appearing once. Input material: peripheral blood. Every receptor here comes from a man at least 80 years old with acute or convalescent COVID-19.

The CDR3 sequence is CSVGYRGGSGSPIEQYF. DNA for the CDR3: TGCAGCGTTGGTTACAGGGGAGGGAGCGGGAGTCCAATCGAGCAGTACTTC. The J gene is TRBJ2-7, the V gene TRBV29-1; possible D gene TRBD2, 8 bases. The CDR3 length is 17 residues. V lost 4 bases and J lost 6, with 28 bases in between. Looked up from germline, CDR1 is SQVTM and CDR2 is ANQGSEA.

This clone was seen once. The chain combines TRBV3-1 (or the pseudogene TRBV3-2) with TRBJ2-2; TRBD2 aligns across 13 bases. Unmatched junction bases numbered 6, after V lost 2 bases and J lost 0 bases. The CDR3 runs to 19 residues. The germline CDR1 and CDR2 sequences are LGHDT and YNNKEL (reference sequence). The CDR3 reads CASSQLSGLAGANTGELFF. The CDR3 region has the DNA TGTGCCAGCAGCCAACTTTCCGGACTAGCGGGAGCGAACACCGGGGAGCTGTTTTTT.

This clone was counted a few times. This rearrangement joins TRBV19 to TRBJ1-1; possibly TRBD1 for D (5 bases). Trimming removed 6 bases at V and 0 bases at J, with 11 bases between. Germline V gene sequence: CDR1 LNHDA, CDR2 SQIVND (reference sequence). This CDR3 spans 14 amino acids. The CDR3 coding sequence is TGTGCCAGTAGCCCACAGGCCATGAACACTGAAGCTTTCTTT. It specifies CASSPQAMNTEAFF.

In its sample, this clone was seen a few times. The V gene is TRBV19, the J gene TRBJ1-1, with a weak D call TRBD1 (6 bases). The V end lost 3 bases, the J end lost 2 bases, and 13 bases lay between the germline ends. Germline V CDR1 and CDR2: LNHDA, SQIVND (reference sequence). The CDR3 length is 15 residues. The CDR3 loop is CASSIRAGANTEAFF. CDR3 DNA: TGTGCCAGTAGTATTAGGGCAGGGGCTAACACTGAAGCTTTCTTT.

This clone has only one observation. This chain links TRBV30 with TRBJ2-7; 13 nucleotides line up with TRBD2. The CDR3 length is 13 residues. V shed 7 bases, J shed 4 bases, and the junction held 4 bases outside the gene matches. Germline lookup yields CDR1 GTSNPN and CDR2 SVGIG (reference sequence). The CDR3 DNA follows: TGTGCCTACTGGACTAGCGGGAGTTACGAGCAGTACTTC. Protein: CAYWTSGSYEQYF.

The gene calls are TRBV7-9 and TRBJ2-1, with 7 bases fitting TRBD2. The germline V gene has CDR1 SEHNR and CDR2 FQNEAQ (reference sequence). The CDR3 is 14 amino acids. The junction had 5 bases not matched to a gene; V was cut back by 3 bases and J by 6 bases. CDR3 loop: CASSFGGRVNEQFF. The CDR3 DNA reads TGTGCCAGCAGCTTTGGAGGGAGGGTCAATGAGCAGTTCTTC.

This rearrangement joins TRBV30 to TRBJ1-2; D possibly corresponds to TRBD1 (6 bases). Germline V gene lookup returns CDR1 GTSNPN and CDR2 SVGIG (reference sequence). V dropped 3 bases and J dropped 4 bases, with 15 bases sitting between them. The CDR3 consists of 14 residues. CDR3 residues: CAWSQGGDAYGYTF. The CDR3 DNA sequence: TGTGCCTGGAGCCAAGGGGGGGATGCCTATGGCTACACCTTC.

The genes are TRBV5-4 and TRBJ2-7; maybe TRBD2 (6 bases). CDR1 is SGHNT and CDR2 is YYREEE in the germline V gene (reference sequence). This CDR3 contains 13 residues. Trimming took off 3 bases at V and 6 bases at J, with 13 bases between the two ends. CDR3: CASSWIGGVEQYF. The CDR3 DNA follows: TGTGCCAGCAGCTGGATCGGAGGGGTCGAGCAGTACTTC.